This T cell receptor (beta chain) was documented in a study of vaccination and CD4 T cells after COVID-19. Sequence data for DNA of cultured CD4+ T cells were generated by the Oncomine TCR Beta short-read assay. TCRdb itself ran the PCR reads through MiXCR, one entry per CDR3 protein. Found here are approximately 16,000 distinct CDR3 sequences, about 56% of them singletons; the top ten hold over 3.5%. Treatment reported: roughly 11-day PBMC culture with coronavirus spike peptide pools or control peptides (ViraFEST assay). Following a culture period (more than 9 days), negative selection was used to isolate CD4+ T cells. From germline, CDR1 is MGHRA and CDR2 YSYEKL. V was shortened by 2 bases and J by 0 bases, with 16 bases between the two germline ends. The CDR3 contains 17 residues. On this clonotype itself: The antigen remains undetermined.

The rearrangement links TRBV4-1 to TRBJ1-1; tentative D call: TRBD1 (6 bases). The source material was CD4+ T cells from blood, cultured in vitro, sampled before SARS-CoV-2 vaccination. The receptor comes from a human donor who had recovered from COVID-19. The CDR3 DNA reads TGCGCCAGCAGCCAACCGCGTGGACAGCTCATGAACACTGAAGCTTTCTTT. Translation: CASSQPRGQLMNTEAFF.